This entry concerns a single T cell receptor (beta chain). This entry belongs to a study of T cell changes during pregnancy in multiple sclerosis. Here immunoSEQ multiplex PCR was the method, and the copy in TCRdb shows in-frame clones only, minus some. The sample contains about 70,000 clones, nearly 95% of which appear only once. The V gene lost 4 bases and the J gene lost 6 bases, with 11 bases spanning the gap. The germline gives CDR1 SGHDT, CDR2 YYEEEE. This CDR3 contains 13 residues. This clonotype was obtained from a female donor with multiple sclerosis, enrolled in a pregnancy study. Sequencing was performed on CD4+ T cells from peripheral blood mononuclear cells, taken after pregnancy. V is TRBV5-6 and J is TRBJ1-5, with D possibly matching TRBD1 (6 bases). CDR3: CASSTQGAQPQHF. Written as DNA, the CDR3 is TGTGCCAGCAGCACACAGGGAGCTCAGCCCCAGCATTTT.